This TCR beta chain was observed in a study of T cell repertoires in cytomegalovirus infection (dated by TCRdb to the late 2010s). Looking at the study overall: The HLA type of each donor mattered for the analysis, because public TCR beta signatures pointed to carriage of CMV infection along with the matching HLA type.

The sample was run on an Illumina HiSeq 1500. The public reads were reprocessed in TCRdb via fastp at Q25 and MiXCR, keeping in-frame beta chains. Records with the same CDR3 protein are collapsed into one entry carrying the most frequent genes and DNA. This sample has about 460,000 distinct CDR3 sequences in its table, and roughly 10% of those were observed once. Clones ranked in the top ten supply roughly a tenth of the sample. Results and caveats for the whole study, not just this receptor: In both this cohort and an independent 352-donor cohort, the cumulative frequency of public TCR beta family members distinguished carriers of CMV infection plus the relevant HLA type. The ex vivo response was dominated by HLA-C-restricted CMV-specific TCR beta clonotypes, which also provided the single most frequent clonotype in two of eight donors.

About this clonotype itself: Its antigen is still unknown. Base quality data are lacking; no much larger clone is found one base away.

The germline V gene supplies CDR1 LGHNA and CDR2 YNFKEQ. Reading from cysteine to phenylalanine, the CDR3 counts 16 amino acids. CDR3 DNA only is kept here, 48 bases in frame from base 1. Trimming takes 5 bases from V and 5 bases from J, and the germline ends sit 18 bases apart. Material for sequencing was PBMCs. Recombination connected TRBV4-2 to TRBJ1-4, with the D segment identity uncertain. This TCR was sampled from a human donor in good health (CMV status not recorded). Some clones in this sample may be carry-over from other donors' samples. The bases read TGTGCCAGCAGCGACGATTCCCTGTACAGCAATGAAAAACTGTTTTTT. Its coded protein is CASSDDSLYSNEKLFF.